This TCR beta chain was retrieved from a study of shared clonotypes between healthy human individuals. Germline V gene lookup returns CDR1 MNHEY and CDR2 SMNVEV (reference sequence). This CDR3 is 14 amino acids long. V trimming: 5 bases; J trimming: 6 bases; junction bases outside the gene matches: 5. Clones were read by immunoSEQ multiplex PCR, and TCRdb kept only the in-frame ones, dropping some. The sample records some 2.4 million clones, roughly 93% being singletons. Study-wide findings and caveats: What limited the represented genetic and exposure-history diversity was the small number of donors.

With regard to this clone: Its cognate antigen is unknown.

The chain uses TRBV27 and TRBJ2-7; the match to TRBD2 covers 12 bases. The sample consisted of naive CD4+ T cells from PBMCs. The subset was: CD45RA+ positively selected. The TCR was taken from a man between 18 and 29 years old in good health. Some clones in this sample may be carry-over from other donors' samples. The CDR3 bases are TGTGCCAGCAGTCCTAGCGGGAGGGCCAGCGAGCAGTACTTC. It is translated as CASSPSGRASEQYF.